These T cell receptor beta chains were read from a single sample in a study of blood T cell repertoires in COVID-19. Measured with immunoSEQ multiplex PCR; TCRdb has only the in-frame clones, and not every one. The table shows over 200,000 clones, with 88% occurring only once. The sequencing input was peripheral blood. These receptors were collected from a man aged 35 to 55 with acute or convalescent COVID-19. Each CDR3 is given with its conserved first and last residue. The D gene is left open where the match is weak. Expanded clones get a size class; other rows say once, few or many, or leave the size out.

cdr3_nt	cdr3_aa	d_call	v_call	clone_size	j_call
TGTGCCAGCAGCCAAGTGTCGTTCGAGCAGTACTTC	CASSQVSFEQYF	-	TRBV3-1/TRBV3-2	few	TRBJ2-7
TGTGCCAGCAGCTCCGAGATGGTCTCCTACGAGCAGTACTTC	CASSSEMVSYEQYF	-	TRBV7-2	-	TRBJ2-7
TGTGCCAGCAGCGTAGCCGGGTTACTAGAACCGTCCTACGAGCAGTACTTC	CASSVAGLLEPSYEQYF	-	TRBV9	-	TRBJ2-7
TGCGCCAGCAGCTTTGGACTAGCGGGAGATTGGGCAGATACGCAGTATTTT	CASSFGLAGDWADTQYF	TRBD2	TRBV5-1	-	TRBJ2-3
TGTGCCAGCAGCTCCCTAGCGGCTCCCAAGGAGACCCAGTACTTC	CASSSLAAPKETQYF	TRBD2	TRBV6-2/TRBV6-3	-	TRBJ2-5
TGTGCCAGTTTCCGGGGTGGCTACACCTTC	CASFRGGYTF	-	TRBV19	-	TRBJ1-2
TGTGCCAGCAGTTTACCCCCCCCAGTAAACTATGGCTACACCTTC	CASSLPPPVNYGYTF	-	TRBV28	few	TRBJ1-2
TGTGCCAGTAGTAGGACGGGGGAGTGGAACACTGAAGCTTTCTTT	CASSRTGEWNTEAFF	-	TRBV19	-	TRBJ1-1
TGTGCCAGTAGGCCACAGGGGAGCTACGAGCAGTACTTC	CASRPQGSYEQYF	TRBD1	TRBV12-3/TRBV12-4	-	TRBJ2-7
TGTGCCAGTAGTATAGAGGTGATCGGTAATTCACCCCTCCACTTT	CASSIEVIGNSPLHF	-	TRBV19	-	TRBJ1-6
TGTGCCAGCGGCATTGGACACCCTCGTGAAGCTTTCTTT	CASGIGHPREAFF	-	TRBV5-4	-	TRBJ1-1
TGTGCCTGGAGTGAGGTGGGACAGGGGATTTTACGCGAGCAGTACTTC	CAWSEVGQGILREQYF	TRBD1	TRBV30	once	TRBJ2-7
TGTGCCAGCAGCGGAGGACTAGCGGGGGCCACTAGGGATACGCAGTATTTT	CASSGGLAGATRDTQYF	TRBD2	TRBV7-6	-	TRBJ2-3
TGTGCCAGCAGCTTAGAATCACTGGAGCCAGCGGGAGGCTCGGGGTCAGATACGCAGTATTTT	CASSLESLEPAGGSGSDTQYF	TRBD2	TRBV7-6	-	TRBJ2-3
TGTGCCAGTAGTATTGGGACAGGGCGTCAGCCCCAGCATTTT	CASSIGTGRQPQHF	TRBD1	TRBV19	-	TRBJ1-5
TGTGCCAGCAGTTTAGGCGGGTCCTACAATGAGCAGTTCTTC	CASSLGGSYNEQFF	-	TRBV28	-	TRBJ2-1
TGTGCCAGCAGCCGCCTCGGGAGTTCAATCTATGGCTACACCTTC	CASSRLGSSIYGYTF	-	TRBV11-2	-	TRBJ1-2
TGTGCCAGCAGCCTGGGGGCTTTTCAGCCCCAGCATTTT	CASSLGAFQPQHF	-	TRBV5-8	-	TRBJ1-5
TGTGCCAGTAGGACCGGGACAGGGATCGAAAAACTGTTTTTT	CASRTGTGIEKLFF	TRBD1	TRBV19	-	TRBJ1-4
TGTGCCAGCAGCCAAATCTACAGGGACACCGGGGAGCTGTTTTTT	CASSQIYRDTGELFF	-	TRBV3-1/TRBV3-2	-	TRBJ2-2
TGCGCCAGCAGCTTGGCTACCGGACTAGCGGGAGGAGAGACCCAGTACTTC	CASSLATGLAGGETQYF	TRBD2	TRBV5-1	-	TRBJ2-5
TGTGCCAGTAGCCGACTCTTTCCAGCGTCTCAGCCCCAGCATTTT	CASSRLFPASQPQHF	-	TRBV19	-	TRBJ1-5
TGTGCCTGGAACCTCGACAGATCTGGGGCCAACGTCCTGACTTTC	CAWNLDRSGANVLTF	-	TRBV30	-	TRBJ2-6
TGTGCCAGCAGTGAAGGAGGGGGCGAAAACACCATATATTTT	CASSEGGGENTIYF	TRBD1	TRBV2	-	TRBJ1-3
TGCAGTGCTAGTAGGACTAGCGGGAGCGAGCAGTACTTC	CSASRTSGSEQYF	TRBD2	TRBV20-1	few	TRBJ2-7
TGTGCCATCCTGGACAGCCAAAATGAGCAGTTCTTC	CAILDSQNEQFF	-	TRBV10-3	once	TRBJ2-1
TGTGCCAGCTCTAGGACGGGGTTAGAGACCCAGTACTTC	CASSRTGLETQYF	-	TRBV27	-	TRBJ2-5
TGTGCCAGCAGCCAGGCCGCGGGGAGGGATACGCAGTATTTT	CASSQAAGRDTQYF	-	TRBV14	-	TRBJ2-3
TGTGCCTCTAACAGGGGTCCTGGAGAAAAACTGTTTTTT	CASNRGPGEKLFF	TRBD1	TRBV30	-	TRBJ1-4
TGCGCCAGCAGCTTACAAGCGGTCTACAATGAGCAGTTCTTC	CASSLQAVYNEQFF	-	TRBV5-1	-	TRBJ2-1
TGCAGCGTTGGGCAGGGGTTCAACGAGCAGTACTTC	CSVGQGFNEQYF	-	TRBV29-1	once	TRBJ2-7
TGCGCCAGCAGTGATACAGGGTACCAAGAGACCCAGTACTTC	CASSDTGYQETQYF	-	TRBV10-1	-	TRBJ2-5
TGTGCCAGCAGTCTCCCTCTCCTCGGTAGCGCATTAGTCTACGAGCAGTACTTC	CASSLPLLGSALVYEQYF	-	TRBV6-2/TRBV6-3	-	TRBJ2-7
TGTGCCAGCAGTGTTAACCCCCTTACAACCGCTGAAGCTTTCTTT	CASSVNPLTTAEAFF	-	TRBV7-6	once	TRBJ1-1
TGTGCCAGCATTTATGACAAGTATAGCAATCAGCCCCAGCATTTT	CASIYDKYSNQPQHF	-	TRBV6-5	-	TRBJ1-5